These T cell receptor beta chains were read from a single sample in a study of blood T cell repertoires in COVID-19. The data were produced by immunoSEQ multiplex PCR, yet TCRdb's version contains in-frame clones alone and is incomplete. Counted here are 300,000 to 400,000 clones, around nine tenths occurring once; the ten biggest clones make up 1%. What was sequenced was peripheral blood. The source of these receptors is a man aged 45-60 years with active or convalescent COVID-19. CDR3s include the opening cysteine and the closing phenylalanine or tryptophan. A D gene is named only where the DNA matches it firmly. A clone size is listed for some rows: how often the clone was seen (once, few, many), or a class if it is expanded.

V	D	size	J	DNA	CDR3
TRBV2	TRBD1	-	TRBJ1-2	TGTGCCAGCACCACTGTACAGGGGCGCACTGGCTACACCTTC	CASTTVQGRTGYTF
TRBV7-9	-	once	TRBJ1-5	TGTGCCAGCAGCTTAGATAGGGGTTTACAGCATTTT	CASSLDRGLQHF
TRBV4-2	-	-	TRBJ1-2	TGTGCCAGCAGCTACTCGACCGGGGACTATGGCTACACCTTC	CASSYSTGDYGYTF
TRBV7-9	TRBD1	-	TRBJ1-2	TGTGCCAGCAGCATACCGGGACAGGGGGCCGGTGGCTACACCTTC	CASSIPGQGAGGYTF
TRBV28	TRBD2	-	TRBJ2-5	TGTGCCAGCAGTCCCTTCACAGCGGGAGCGGGGGAGACCCAGTACTTC	CASSPFTAGAGETQYF
TRBV9	-	few	TRBJ2-7	TGTGCCAGCAGTCGTCGGGACTCGAACCTAGGGCAGTACTTC	CASSRRDSNLGQYF
TRBV5-1	TRBD1	-	TRBJ2-1	TGCGCCAGCAGCTTGCGTACAGGGGGGACGTCCAATGAGCAGTTCTTC	CASSLRTGGTSNEQFF
TRBV6-6	TRBD1	-	TRBJ1-4	TGTGCCAGCAGCCCGGGACAGGGGGTGAGGAGGGAAAAACTGTTTTTT	CASSPGQGVRREKLFF
TRBV28	TRBD1	-	TRBJ1-1	TGTGCCAGCAGTTTAGGACTCGCAGGGGGCGCGATCACTGAAGCTTTCTTT	CASSLGLAGGAITEAFF
TRBV5-1	TRBD1	-	TRBJ2-6	TGCGCCACCCAGACAGGGGTCTCTGGGGCCAACGTCCTGACTTTC	CATQTGVSGANVLTF
TRBV29-1	TRBD1	-	TRBJ1-1	TGCAGCGTTCTCCAGGGGGGCATGAACACTGAAGCTTTCTTT	CSVLQGGMNTEAFF
TRBV28	TRBD1	-	TRBJ2-3	TGTGCCAGCAGTTCCCCCCAGGGGGCGACAGATACGCAGTATTTT	CASSSPQGATDTQYF
TRBV27	-	once	TRBJ2-1	TGTGCCAGCAGTTTAAGACTAGTTTCCTACAATGAGCAGTTCTTC	CASSLRLVSYNEQFF
TRBV28	-	-	TRBJ1-2	TGTGCCAGCAGTTTAGGTATAATCGGTGGCTACACCTTC	CASSLGIIGGYTF
TRBV6-1	-	-	TRBJ1-2	TGTGCCAGCAGTGAAGGGCCCAGGGGCAGCTATGGCTACACCTTC	CASSEGPRGSYGYTF
TRBV5-1	TRBD2	-	TRBJ2-5	TGCGCCAGCAGCTTGACCCTAGCGGGAGGGCCCTCGGGAGAGACCCAGTACTTC	CASSLTLAGGPSGETQYF
TRBV28	TRBD2	-	TRBJ2-3	TGTGCCAGCAGTTTTTTTAGGGGACTAGCGGGATTCACAGATACGCAGTATTTT	CASSFFRGLAGFTDTQYF
TRBV12-3/TRBV12-4	-	-	TRBJ1-2	TGTGCCAGCAGTTACCGAGGACATTTCGGCTACACCTTC	CASSYRGHFGYTF
TRBV7-9	TRBD1	-	TRBJ1-1	TGTGCCAGCAGCTCGGGACAGGGGGACACTGAAGCTTTCTTT	CASSSGQGDTEAFF
TRBV7-8	TRBD2	-	TRBJ2-2	TGTGCCAGCAGCTTAGCTAGCGGGGGGGCGAACACCGGGGAGCTGTTTTTT	CASSLASGGANTGELFF
TRBV4-3	-	-	TRBJ1-2	TGCGCCAGCAGCCAAGCGGTCTACTATGGCTACACCTTC	CASSQAVYYGYTF
TRBV12-1	-	once	TRBJ1-3	TGTGCCAGCAGCTTCAAGACAGCCTGCTCTGGAAACACCATATATTTT	CASSFKTACSGNTIYF
TRBV19	TRBD2	-	TRBJ2-3	TGTGCCAGTAGTCCCCTCGGGGCGGGGACTAGCGGGAGTTCAGATACGCAGTATTTT	CASSPLGAGTSGSSDTQYF
TRBV18	TRBD2	-	TRBJ2-7	TGTGCCAGCACCGGGGGGGAGGAGCAGTACTTC	CASTGGEEQYF
TRBV7-6	TRBD1	-	TRBJ2-2	TGTGCCAGCAGCTTAGAGTTGACAGGGGGGACCGGGGAGCTGTTTTTT	CASSLELTGGTGELFF
TRBV7-2	-	-	TRBJ1-2	TGTGCCAGCAGCTCAGGTGGATCCGCGCATGGCTACACCTTC	CASSSGGSAHGYTF
TRBV5-1	TRBD1	-	TRBJ1-1	TGCGCCAGTAGGGACAGCTCTCTTGTGAACACTGAAGCTTTCTTT	CASRDSSLVNTEAFF
TRBV18	-	once	TRBJ2-7	TGTGCCAGCTCACCCCCCGTCGGAGCCTACGAGCAGTACTTC	CASSPPVGAYEQYF
TRBV18	TRBD1	-	TRBJ2-2	TGTGCCAGCTCACCTCAGCCGGGACAGGGTCGGAAAACCGGGGAGCTGTTTTTT	CASSPQPGQGRKTGELFF
TRBV25-1	TRBD1	-	TRBJ1-2	TGTGCCAGCAGTGAATATCAGGGGGCCGGCTATGGCTACACCTTC	CASSEYQGAGYGYTF
TRBV30	TRBD1	-	TRBJ1-2	TGTGCCTGGAGTCGAGGACAGGATTATGGCTACACCTTC	CAWSRGQDYGYTF
TRBV18	-	-	TRBJ2-5	TGTGCCAGCTCACCTGGCTTACAGGTCCAAGAGACCCAGTACTTC	CASSPGLQVQETQYF
TRBV6-1	TRBD1	-	TRBJ1-5	TGTGCCAGCAGTGAAGTCTTCACAGGGGGCGGTCAGCCCCAGCATTTT	CASSEVFTGGGQPQHF
TRBV27	-	-	TRBJ2-7	TGTGCCAGCAGTCCGTTAGGGGGTTCGTTGTACTTC	CASSPLGGSLYF
TRBV7-9	TRBD1	-	TRBJ1-5	TGTGCCAGCAGCACGACAGGGGATCAGCCCCAGCATTTT	CASSTTGDQPQHF
TRBV6-5	-	-	TRBJ2-5	TGTGCCAGCACGTGGGGCGCGGAGACCCAGTACTTC	CASTWGAETQYF
TRBV5-6	TRBD2	few	TRBJ2-7	TGTGCCAGCAGCTTCCCCAGCCGGACTAGCGGAGACCTCTACGAGCAGTACTTC	CASSFPSRTSGDLYEQYF
TRBV6-2/TRBV6-3	-	-	TRBJ1-1	TGTGCCAGCAGTGGCAGGGTAGAAGCTTTCTTT	CASSGRVEAFF
TRBV21-1	-	-	TRBJ1-4	TGTGCCAGCAGCCCGACGGACAGCAGATCAACTAATGAAAAACTGTTTTTT	CASSPTDSRSTNEKLFF
TRBV27	TRBD1	-	TRBJ2-7	TGTGCCAGCAGCCCTCGACAGGGCCCCTACGAGCAGTACTTC	CASSPRQGPYEQYF
TRBV25-1	-	-	TRBJ2-6	TGTGCCAGCAGTGAGTCGCAGGCGTACCCCTTGGGGGCCAACGTCCTGACTTTC	CASSESQAYPLGANVLTF
TRBV3-1/TRBV3-2	-	-	TRBJ2-3	TGTGCCAGCAGCATATCGGGAGAGGCAGATACGCAGTATTTT	CASSISGEADTQYF
TRBV6-2/TRBV6-3	TRBD1	-	TRBJ2-1	TGTGCCAGCAGTTTCAGACAGGGGGCGCGTAATGAGCAGTTCTTC	CASSFRQGARNEQFF
TRBV6-6	-	-	TRBJ1-2	TGTGCCAGCAGTTACTCAGGGACTCTGCACTATGGCTACACCTTC	CASSYSGTLHYGYTF
TRBV7-2	-	-	TRBJ2-1	TGTGCCAGCAGCTTAGAGATTGCGGGGTTGCAGTTCTTC	CASSLEIAGLQFF
TRBV10-3	TRBD1	-	TRBJ2-4	TGTGCCATCAGTTCCGGGACAGGAGAATTAAAAAACATTCAGTACTTC	CAISSGTGELKNIQYF
TRBV28	-	-	TRBJ2-5	TGTGCCAGCAGTTTGGGGGCAAAAGAGACCCAGTACTTC	CASSLGAKETQYF
TRBV19	-	once	TRBJ1-2	TGTGCCAGTAGTATGCGGGGGACGGCAATAGCTATGGGCTATGGCTACACCTTC	CASSMRGTAIAMGYGYTF
TRBV7-2	-	once	TRBJ1-1	TGTGCCAGCAGTAAGACGGGGAACACTGAAGCTTTCTTT	CASSKTGNTEAFF
TRBV19	-	-	TRBJ1-5	TGTGCCAGTAGTATACCCGGCAGGGTGACAGGAACCCAGCATTTT	CASSIPGRVTGTQHF